The clone carrying this T cell receptor beta chain was seen more than once but under ten times. What it recognizes is unknown. Tagging with unique molecular identifiers was a feature of the TCR beta cDNA libraries. TCRdb called the PCR reads again in MiXCR, with one record for every CDR3 protein. The data show about 540,000 distinct CDR3 sequences, around a third seen once. The entry originates in a study of post-analysis software for immune sequencing data. Study outcomes and limitations: Samples prepared in the same batch strongly co-clustered by F measure. In patients, TRBV5-6, TRBV5-1 and TRBV20-1 belonged to roughly five TRBV segments found more frequently than in controls.

CDR3 length: 17 amino acids. The V segment lost 4 bases and the J segment 6 bases; nucleotides outside the gene matches: 15. Germline loops: CDR1 SGHRS, CDR2 YFSETQ. The receptor comes from a girl younger than 18 with multiple sclerosis. The sequenced sample consisted of blood. V and J are TRBV5-1 and TRBJ2-3, with 9 bases identical to TRBD2. This chain's CDR3 is CASSRMGLAGNMDTQYF. DNA for the CDR3: TGCGCCAGCAGCCGTATGGGACTAGCAGGTAACATGGATACGCAGTATTTT.